This TCR beta chain was sequenced during a study of beta chain features in type 1 diabetes. Overall study: Across the samples, approximately 110,000,000 sorted cells were examined in total. Study-wide points: The study found that naive, central memory and Treg TCRB repertoires appeared more similar in patients than in healthy donors.

The CDR3 runs 14 residues. CDR1 is SNHLY, CDR2 FYNNEI, per germline. V was clipped by 8 bases and J by 4 bases, with 15 bases between them. All of the isolated RNA was reverse transcribed, so expressed TCRB transcripts were sequenced. The repertoire was sequenced with immunoSEQ multiplex PCR; TCRdb's copy has only in-frame clones and lacks some. The sample carries around 190,000 clones, roughly an eighth recorded once. Via CD45RO/CCR7/CD25/CD127/CD95/CD27, cells of the CD4+ naive, central memory, regulatory and stem cell-like memory subsets were sorted. This clone was seen more than once but under ten times. Its antigen remains unidentified.

The sequencing input was central memory CD4+ T cells from blood. The TCR sequence derives from a woman younger than 35 in good health. V is TRBV2 and J is TRBJ1-5, with a weak D call TRBD1 (5 bases). The CDR3 loop reads CASGVGGSNQPQHF. Here the CDR3 DNA reads TGTGCCAGCGGTGTGGGGGGGTCGAATCAGCCCCAGCATTTT.